This is a list of T cell receptor beta chains from one sample in a study of blood T cells in healthy people across ages. TCRdb fed the 5' RACE reads into MiXCR, producing one record per CDR3 protein. The sample carries 600,000 or so distinct CDR3 sequences, less than 35% recorded once. Sequences were obtained from blood. Every receptor here comes from a woman of 80 years or more in good health. CDR3s include the opening cysteine and the closing phenylalanine or tryptophan. D genes are given only for firm matches. For some rows the clone size is stated as once, few or many, or as a class when expanded; others skip it.

j_gene,v_gene,abundance,d_gene,CDR3aa,CDR3nt
TRBJ2-3,TRBV20-1,once,NA,CSATSRRRDSTDTQYF,TGCAGTGCTACTTCTAGACGGAGAGATTCCACAGATACGCAGTATTTT
TRBJ2-3,TRBV6-2/TRBV6-3,many,NA,CASTMGVTQYF,TGTGCCAGCACCATGGGAGTGACGCAGTATTTT
TRBJ2-7,TRBV7-7,NA,NA,CASSLGGLYDEQYF,TGTGCTAGCAGCTTAGGAGGATTGTATGACGAGCAGTACTTC
TRBJ1-5,TRBV2,many,NA,CASSELQTYQPQHF,TGTGCCAGCAGTGAACTACAGACTTATCAGCCCCAGCATTTT
TRBJ1-6,TRBV12-3/TRBV12-4,NA,NA,CASRLRGYSPLHF,TGTGCCAGCAGGTTACGGGGGTACTCACCCCTCCACTTT
TRBJ2-7,TRBV2,NA,TRBD1,CASRSQGAVSEQYF,TGTGCCAGCAGGTCGCAGGGGGCGGTTAGCGAGCAGTACTTC
TRBJ2-5,TRBV3-1,many,TRBD1,CASSPPGTGGETQYF,TGTGCCAGCAGCCCCCCCGGGACAGGAGGGGAGACCCAGTACTTC
TRBJ2-7,TRBV29-1,NA,TRBD2,CSVADGRAYEQYF,TGCAGCGTTGCGGACGGGAGGGCCTACGAGCAGTACTTC
TRBJ2-5,TRBV4-3,many,NA,CASSQGGRGQETQYF,TGCGCCAGCAGCCAAGGCGGACGGGGCCAAGAGACCCAGTACTTC
TRBJ2-7,TRBV11-2,few,NA,CASSFSSAEQYF,TGTGCCAGCAGCTTCTCTAGCGCCGAGCAGTACTTC
TRBJ1-1,TRBV27,few,TRBD1,CASSSLRTGGTNTEAFF,TGTGCCAGCAGCTCTCTCCGGACAGGGGGGACTAACACTGAAGCTTTCTTT
TRBJ2-4,TRBV7-2,NA,NA,CASSQILLAKNIQYF,TGTGCCAGCAGCCAAATCTTACTAGCCAAAAACATTCAGTACTTC
TRBJ2-5,TRBV7-6,many,NA,CASSLKAPQETQYF,TGTGCCAGCAGCTTAAAGGCCCCTCAAGAGACCCAGTACTTC
TRBJ2-6,TRBV20-1,many,TRBD2,CSARPPGLARLVGANVLTF,TGCAGTGCTAGGCCCCCCGGACTAGCGAGGCTTGTGGGGGCCAACGTCCTGACTTTC
TRBJ1-2,TRBV7-2,NA,NA,CASSLDIGGYTF,TGTGCCAGCAGCTTAGATATTGGTGGCTACACCTTC
TRBJ1-2,TRBV3-1,few,NA,CASSQDSSPGWAYGYTF,TGTGCCAGCAGCCAAGATTCCTCGCCGGGGTGGGCCTATGGCTACACCTTC
TRBJ2-1,TRBV7-2,NA,NA,CASSLNLMGRGSYNEQFF,TGTGCCAGCAGCTTAAATTTGATGGGACGGGGCTCCTACAATGAGCAGTTCTTC
TRBJ2-3,TRBV7-2,many,NA,CASSFGPNTDTQYF,TGTGCCAGCAGCTTCGGCCCAAACACAGATACGCAGTATTTT
TRBJ2-2,TRBV2,few,TRBD1,CASSETGVGELFF,TGTGCCAGCAGTGAAACAGGGGTCGGGGAGCTGTTTTTT
TRBJ2-7,TRBV20-1,few,TRBD2,CSASAAETSGGAPYEQYF,TGCAGTGCTAGCGCAGCCGAGACTAGCGGGGGGGCTCCCTACGAGCAGTACTTC
TRBJ1-2,TRBV7-2,NA,NA,CASSPRPLHGYTF,TGTGCCAGCAGCCCCCGCCCTCTCCATGGCTACACCTTC
TRBJ1-2,TRBV27,many,NA,CASSLSRGIGGYTF,TGTGCCAGCAGTTTATCGAGGGGGATCGGTGGCTACACCTTC
TRBJ2-3,TRBV20-1,many,NA,CSARTPRGGRADTQYF,TGCAGTGCTAGGACCCCCAGGGGGGGCCGGGCAGATACGCAGTATTTT
TRBJ2-5,TRBV7-2,once,TRBD2,CASSPRAGGLQETQYF,TGTGCCAGCAGCCCGCGAGCGGGGGGGCTGCAAGAGACCCAGTACTTC
TRBJ2-6,TRBV5-6,many,TRBD2,CASSSPGLGSSGANVLTF,TGTGCCAGCAGCTCGCCGGGACTAGGAAGCTCTGGGGCCAACGTCCTGACTTTC
TRBJ1-5,TRBV27,many,NA,CASSIESNQPQHF,TGTGCCAGCAGTATAGAAAGCAATCAGCCCCAGCATTTT
TRBJ2-1,TRBV20-1,NA,NA,CSASFRGPYEQFF,TGCAGTGCTAGTTTCCGGGGGCCATACGAGCAGTTCTTC
TRBJ1-6,TRBV20-1,many,TRBD1,CSAKSGQGISPLHF,TGCAGTGCTAAGTCGGGACAGGGGATTTCACCCCTCCACTTT
TRBJ2-1,TRBV9,NA,NA,CASSVELDPGEQFF,TGTGCCAGCAGCGTAGAATTAGACCCGGGTGAGCAGTTCTTC
TRBJ1-4,TRBV20-1,many,NA,CSARDPRFNEKLFF,TGCAGTGCTAGAGATCCACGGTTTAATGAAAAACTGTTTTTT
TRBJ2-7,TRBV27,many,NA,CASSPRPLSSYEQYF,TGTGCCAGCAGCCCCCGGCCTCTGAGCTCCTACGAGCAGTACTTC
TRBJ1-2,TRBV6-5,many,NA,CASRTQGRNNYGYTF,TGTGCCAGCAGAACCCAGGGGAGGAATAACTATGGCTACACCTTC
TRBJ2-4,TRBV5-1,NA,NA,CASSLSVGRRGKNVQYF,TGCGCCAGCAGCTTATCTGTGGGGAGGAGGGGCAAAAACGTTCAGTACTTC
TRBJ1-6,TRBV6-4,many,TRBD1,CASSLGQGTSPLHF,TGTGCCAGCAGTCTCGGACAGGGGACATCACCCCTCCACTTT
TRBJ2-1,TRBV12-3/TRBV12-4,NA,TRBD2,CASIASGGPYNEQFF,TGTGCCAGCATTGCCAGCGGGGGCCCCTACAACGAGCAGTTCTTC
TRBJ1-6,TRBV6-1,many,NA,CASSTLPWTDKSSYNSPLHF,TGTGCCAGCAGTACCCTCCCGTGGACGGACAAAAGCTCCTATAATTCACCCCTCCACTTT
TRBJ2-7,TRBV20-1,many,NA,CSAREGWRQDRSYEQYF,TGCAGTGCTAGAGAGGGTTGGAGACAGGACCGCTCCTACGAGCAGTACTTC
TRBJ2-4,TRBV6-2/TRBV6-3,many,NA,CASSYSRGSNIQYF,TGTGCCAGCAGTTACTCTAGGGGGTCGAACATTCAGTACTTC
TRBJ2-6,TRBV12-3/TRBV12-4,many,NA,CATGRSGANVLTF,TGTGCCACCGGTCGCTCTGGGGCCAACGTCCTGACTTTC
TRBJ1-5,TRBV5-4,NA,TRBD1,CASSLQGAHNQPQHF,TGTGCCAGCAGCTTACAGGGGGCCCACAATCAGCCCCAGCATTTT
TRBJ1-2,TRBV3-1,few,NA,CASSHNEGRGYTF,TGTGCCAGCAGCCATAATGAGGGCCGAGGCTACACCTTC
TRBJ2-7,TRBV27,many,NA,CASSFDRDTLSYEQYF,TGTGCCAGCAGTTTCGACCGGGACACCCTATCCTACGAGCAGTACTTC
TRBJ1-2,TRBV6-5,many,NA,CASSEGYGYTF,TGTGCCAGCTCGGAAGGCTATGGCTACACCTTC
TRBJ1-1,TRBV20-1,few,TRBD1,CSARDRGLGEAFF,TGCAGTGCTCGGGACAGGGGGCTGGGGGAAGCTTTCTTT
TRBJ2-1,TRBV19,many,TRBD1,CASRPRGTGNYNEQFF,TGTGCCAGTAGGCCTAGGGGGACAGGGAACTACAATGAGCAGTTCTTC
TRBJ1-1,TRBV19,NA,NA,CASSIDRRRAEAFF,TGTGCCAGTAGTATAGATCGGAGGAGAGCTGAAGCTTTCTTT
TRBJ1-1,TRBV11-2,few,NA,CASRLFGGNTEAFF,TGTGCCAGCAGACTATTTGGGGGCAACACTGAAGCTTTCTTT
TRBJ2-1,TRBV19,many,NA,CASSPQSGNNEQFF,TGTGCCAGTAGTCCTCAGTCCGGGAACAATGAGCAGTTCTTC
TRBJ2-1,TRBV3-1,NA,NA,CASSQGWGDGDNEQFF,TGTGCCAGCAGCCAAGGCTGGGGGGATGGGGACAATGAGCAGTTCTTC
TRBJ2-4,TRBV28,many,TRBD1,CASSLVTGGGKNIQYF,TGTGCCAGCAGTTTAGTAACAGGGGGTGGCAAAAACATTCAGTACTTC